A selection of T cell receptor beta chains follows, all from one sample in a study of OX40 agonist ivuxolimab in advanced cancers. Repertoires were generated with immunoSEQ multiplex PCR, while TCRdb's copy carries only in-frame clones and drops some. The repertoire consists of about 64,000 clones, with around 80% occurring once and the leading ten covering approximately 2.2%. The sequences come from CD4+ or CD8+ T cells sorted from blood, collected in a trial of the OX40 agonist ivuxolimab. The receptors were sampled from an adult with an advanced solid tumor such as melanoma, head and neck, liver or kidney cancer. The CDR3 runs from the conserved cysteine through the conserved F or W. A D gene is named only where the DNA matches it firmly. Not every row has a clone size; where given, it reads once, few, many or a size class.

j_call: TRBJ2-6
v_call: TRBV6-5
d_call: -
clone_size: -
cdr3_length: 15
cdr3_aa: CASRSAQAGANVLTF
cdr3_nt: TGTGCCAGCAGAAGCGCCCAGGCTGGGGCCAACGTCCTGACTTTC

j_call: TRBJ1-5
v_call: TRBV6-5
d_call: -
clone_size: -
cdr3_length: 14
cdr3_aa: CASSRSGADQPQHF
cdr3_nt: TGTGCCAGCAGCCGGTCAGGGGCCGATCAGCCCCAGCATTTT

j_call: TRBJ2-7
v_call: TRBV4-2
d_call: TRBD2
clone_size: many
cdr3_length: 15
cdr3_aa: CASSPWTSGSYEQYF
cdr3_nt: TGTGCCAGCAGCCCCTGGACTAGCGGGAGTTACGAGCAGTACTTC

j_call: TRBJ2-3
v_call: TRBV9
d_call: -
clone_size: once
cdr3_length: 13
cdr3_aa: CASTRGDTDTQYF
cdr3_nt: TGTGCCAGCACGCGGGGTGACACAGATACGCAGTATTTT

j_call: TRBJ2-1
v_call: TRBV5-4
d_call: -
clone_size: -
cdr3_length: 15
cdr3_aa: CASSLDGGGLNEQFF
cdr3_nt: TGTGCCAGCAGCTTGGACGGCGGAGGACTAAATGAGCAGTTCTTC

j_call: TRBJ2-7
v_call: TRBV29-1
d_call: TRBD1
clone_size: -
cdr3_length: 14
cdr3_aa: CSVLSPGQGYEQYF
cdr3_nt: TGCAGCGTTTTATCCCCGGGACAGGGGTACGAGCAGTACTTC

j_call: TRBJ1-2
v_call: TRBV6-4
d_call: TRBD1
clone_size: -
cdr3_length: 14
cdr3_aa: CASSDTAGGRGYTF
cdr3_nt: TGTGCCAGCAGTGACACCGCAGGGGGCAGGGGCTACACCTTC

j_call: TRBJ2-4
v_call: TRBV7-2
d_call: -
clone_size: -
cdr3_length: 16
cdr3_aa: CASSQRGSLAKNIQYF
cdr3_nt: TGTGCCAGCAGCCAGAGGGGCTCGTTAGCCAAAAACATTCAGTACTTC

j_call: TRBJ2-1
v_call: TRBV19
d_call: -
clone_size: -
cdr3_length: 13
cdr3_aa: CASSIGQHNEQFF
cdr3_nt: TGTGCCAGTAGTATAGGACAACACAATGAGCAGTTCTTC

j_call: TRBJ2-1
v_call: TRBV14
d_call: -
clone_size: -
cdr3_length: 14
cdr3_aa: CASSQVRSYNEQFF
cdr3_nt: TGTGCCAGCAGCCAAGTTCGAAGCTACAATGAGCAGTTCTTC

j_call: TRBJ1-5
v_call: TRBV28
d_call: -
clone_size: once
cdr3_length: 14
cdr3_aa: CASSKGGSNQPQHF
cdr3_nt: TGTGCCAGCAGTAAGGGGGGAAGCAATCAGCCCCAGCATTTT

j_call: TRBJ2-1
v_call: TRBV9
d_call: TRBD2
clone_size: few
cdr3_length: 15
cdr3_aa: CASSPSGGENNEQFF
cdr3_nt: TGTGCCAGCAGCCCCAGCGGGGGGGAGAACAATGAGCAGTTCTTC

j_call: TRBJ2-1
v_call: TRBV11-3
d_call: -
clone_size: few
cdr3_length: 17
cdr3_aa: CASSLDVAGQSYNEQFF
cdr3_nt: TGTGCCAGCAGCTTAGATGTGGCGGGCCAGTCCTACAATGAGCAGTTCTTC

j_call: TRBJ1-1
v_call: TRBV29-1
d_call: TRBD1
clone_size: few
cdr3_length: 14
cdr3_aa: CSARRGPGDTEAFF
cdr3_nt: TGCAGCGCCCGGAGGGGGCCAGGGGACACTGAAGCTTTCTTT

j_call: TRBJ2-7
v_call: TRBV9
d_call: -
clone_size: -
cdr3_length: 14
cdr3_aa: CASSPVGVQYEQYF
cdr3_nt: TGTGCCAGCAGCCCCGTTGGAGTTCAATACGAGCAGTACTTC

j_call: TRBJ2-5
v_call: TRBV6-1
d_call: -
clone_size: -
cdr3_length: 14
cdr3_aa: CASSEAGAAKEQYF
cdr3_nt: TGTGCCAGCAGTGAGGCGGGGGCCGCTAAGGAGCAGTACTTC

j_call: TRBJ2-3
v_call: TRBV5-1
d_call: TRBD2
clone_size: -
cdr3_length: 14
cdr3_aa: CASRTREDQGSQYF
cdr3_nt: TGCGCCAGTCGTACCCGGGAGGATCAGGGATCGCAGTATTTT

j_call: TRBJ1-2
v_call: TRBV30
d_call: -
clone_size: -
cdr3_length: 12
cdr3_aa: CAWTAFNYGYTF
cdr3_nt: TGTGCCTGGACCGCCTTTAACTATGGCTACACCTTC

j_call: TRBJ1-4
v_call: TRBV14
d_call: TRBD1
clone_size: -
cdr3_length: 15
cdr3_aa: CASSQVGTGPEKLFF
cdr3_nt: TGTGCCAGCAGCCAAGTTGGGACAGGGCCTGAAAAACTGTTTTTT

j_call: TRBJ1-5
v_call: TRBV5-8
d_call: -
clone_size: -
cdr3_length: 14
cdr3_aa: CASSLGQPNQPQHF
cdr3_nt: TGTGCCAGCAGCTTGGGACAGCCCAATCAGCCCCAGCATTTT

j_call: TRBJ1-1
v_call: TRBV6-5
d_call: -
clone_size: -
cdr3_length: 15
cdr3_aa: CASSYSVNMNTEAFF
cdr3_nt: TGTGCCAGCAGTTACTCAGTCAATATGAACACTGAAGCTTTCTTT

j_call: TRBJ1-1
v_call: TRBV7-6
d_call: -
clone_size: -
cdr3_length: 14
cdr3_aa: CASSSSRGGAEAFF
cdr3_nt: TGTGCCAGCAGCTCATCCAGGGGAGGTGCTGAAGCTTTCTTT

j_call: TRBJ2-2
v_call: TRBV6-5
d_call: -
clone_size: -
cdr3_length: 12
cdr3_aa: CASRARQRELFF
cdr3_nt: TGTGCCAGCAGAGCCAGACAGAGGGAGCTGTTTTTT

j_call: TRBJ1-1
v_call: TRBV7-2
d_call: -
clone_size: -
cdr3_length: 15
cdr3_aa: CASSSPGRKNTEAFF
cdr3_nt: TGTGCCAGCAGCTCTCCGGGACGGAAGAACACTGAAGCTTTCTTT

j_call: TRBJ2-7
v_call: TRBV27
d_call: TRBD2
clone_size: -
cdr3_length: 16
cdr3_aa: CATKTVAGSVFYEQYF
cdr3_nt: TGTGCCACCAAAACCGTAGCGGGCTCGGTCTTCTACGAGCAGTACTTC

j_call: TRBJ1-6
v_call: TRBV7-8
d_call: -
clone_size: -
cdr3_length: 15
cdr3_aa: CASRRGGGPHSPLHF
cdr3_nt: TGTGCCAGCAGAAGAGGCGGGGGCCCTCATTCGCCCCTCCACTTT

j_call: TRBJ2-1
v_call: TRBV9
d_call: -
clone_size: -
cdr3_length: 16
cdr3_aa: CASSVGTRRKGDEQFF
cdr3_nt: TGTGCCAGCAGCGTAGGAACCCGCCGGAAGGGCGATGAGCAGTTCTTC

j_call: TRBJ2-2
v_call: TRBV7-9
d_call: -
clone_size: -
cdr3_length: 14
cdr3_aa: CASSLTANTGELFF
cdr3_nt: TGTGCCAGCAGCTTAACCGCCAACACCGGGGAGCTGTTTTTT

j_call: TRBJ1-1
v_call: TRBV11-3
d_call: -
clone_size: -
cdr3_length: 15
cdr3_aa: CASSPRTGSETEAFF
cdr3_nt: TGTGCCAGCAGCCCCCGAACAGGTTCCGAGACTGAAGCTTTCTTT

j_call: TRBJ2-1
v_call: TRBV5-4
d_call: TRBD2
clone_size: -
cdr3_length: 17
cdr3_aa: CASSPSGASGYHNEQFF
cdr3_nt: TGTGCCAGCAGCCCCTCGGGAGCTAGCGGATATCACAATGAGCAGTTCTTC

j_call: TRBJ2-5
v_call: TRBV2
d_call: -
clone_size: -
cdr3_length: 13
cdr3_aa: CASSDRQKETQYF
cdr3_nt: TGTGCCAGCAGTGATAGGCAGAAAGAGACCCAGTACTTC

j_call: TRBJ2-2
v_call: TRBV28
d_call: -
clone_size: -
cdr3_length: 16
cdr3_aa: CASSPRLGGITGELFF
cdr3_nt: TGTGCCAGCAGTCCCCGCCTAGGGGGGATCACCGGGGAGCTGTTTTTT

j_call: TRBJ2-2
v_call: TRBV9
d_call: TRBD2
clone_size: -
cdr3_length: 18
cdr3_aa: CASRKTSGRAVLAGELFF
cdr3_nt: TGTGCCAGCAGGAAAACTAGCGGGAGGGCCGTTTTAGCCGGGGAGCTGTTTTTT

j_call: TRBJ2-1
v_call: TRBV7-7
d_call: -
clone_size: -
cdr3_length: 15
cdr3_aa: CASSSSAERSREQFF
cdr3_nt: TGTGCTAGCAGCTCCTCGGCGGAGAGGAGTCGTGAGCAGTTCTTC

j_call: TRBJ2-7
v_call: TRBV15
d_call: -
clone_size: -
cdr3_length: 19
cdr3_aa: CATSRDLPSLTARAYEQYF
cdr3_nt: TGTGCCACCAGCAGAGATCTGCCCTCTTTGACAGCGAGAGCCTACGAGCAGTACTTC

j_call: TRBJ1-2
v_call: TRBV19
d_call: -
clone_size: -
cdr3_length: 12
cdr3_aa: CASSIEERGYTF
cdr3_nt: TGTGCCAGTAGTATAGAAGAGAGGGGCTACACCTTC

j_call: TRBJ2-3
v_call: TRBV6-1
d_call: -
clone_size: -
cdr3_length: 17
cdr3_aa: CASSEARLSSSTDTQYF
cdr3_nt: TGTGCCAGCAGTGAAGCTCGACTGTCCTCTAGCACAGATACGCAGTATTTT

j_call: TRBJ1-2
v_call: TRBV7-3
d_call: TRBD1
clone_size: -
cdr3_length: 15
cdr3_aa: CASSPGTGGNYGYTF
cdr3_nt: TGTGCCAGCAGCCCCGGGACAGGGGGAAACTATGGCTACACCTTC

j_call: TRBJ2-5
v_call: TRBV5-6
d_call: TRBD1
clone_size: -
cdr3_length: 14
cdr3_aa: CASSSTGGGETQYF
cdr3_nt: TGTGCCAGCAGCTCGACAGGGGGCGGAGAGACCCAGTACTTC

j_call: TRBJ1-1
v_call: TRBV11-2
d_call: -
clone_size: -
cdr3_length: 16
cdr3_aa: CASSLLRTAMNTEAFF
cdr3_nt: TGTGCCAGCAGCCTCCTCCGGACAGCTATGAACACTGAAGCTTTCTTT

j_call: TRBJ2-7
v_call: TRBV7-6
d_call: -
clone_size: -
cdr3_length: 13
cdr3_aa: CASSPRAGDEQYF
cdr3_nt: TGTGCCAGCAGCCCAAGGGCAGGGGACGAGCAGTACTTC

j_call: TRBJ1-5
v_call: TRBV5-8
d_call: -
clone_size: -
cdr3_length: 16
cdr3_aa: CASSADPGRTNQPQHF
cdr3_nt: TGTGCCAGCAGCGCCGATCCGGGACGGACCAATCAGCCCCAGCATTTT

j_call: TRBJ1-1
v_call: TRBV28
d_call: -
clone_size: -
cdr3_length: 12
cdr3_aa: CASSLSDTKAFF
cdr3_nt: TGTGCCAGCAGTCTCTCGGACACAAAAGCTTTCTTT

j_call: TRBJ2-2
v_call: TRBV28
d_call: -
clone_size: -
cdr3_length: 11
cdr3_aa: CASSFPGELFF
cdr3_nt: TGTGCCAGCAGTTTTCCCGGGGAGCTGTTTTTT

j_call: TRBJ2-7
v_call: TRBV2
d_call: -
clone_size: -
cdr3_length: 17
cdr3_aa: CASFPGQGISLSYEQYF
cdr3_nt: TGTGCCAGCTTCCCTGGGCAGGGTATAAGCCTTAGTTACGAGCAGTACTTC

j_call: TRBJ2-1
v_call: TRBV11-1
d_call: -
clone_size: -
cdr3_length: 14
cdr3_aa: CASSPGGSYNEQFF
cdr3_nt: TGTGCCAGCAGCCCTGGGGGCTCCTACAATGAGCAGTTCTTC

j_call: TRBJ2-5
v_call: TRBV5-1
d_call: TRBD2
clone_size: -
cdr3_length: 16
cdr3_aa: CASTPPGLAGSETQYF
cdr3_nt: TGCGCCAGCACACCGCCAGGGCTAGCGGGGTCGGAGACCCAGTACTTC

j_call: TRBJ2-7
v_call: TRBV2
d_call: -
clone_size: once
cdr3_length: 12
cdr3_aa: CASSRKDGEQYF
cdr3_nt: TGTGCCAGCAGCCGAAAGGATGGCGAGCAGTACTTC

j_call: TRBJ2-6
v_call: TRBV30
d_call: -
clone_size: -
cdr3_length: 17
cdr3_aa: CAFRASQWGSGANVLTF
cdr3_nt: TGTGCCTTTAGGGCCTCCCAATGGGGCAGTGGGGCCAACGTCCTGACTTTC

j_call: TRBJ2-1
v_call: TRBV7-6
d_call: TRBD2
clone_size: few
cdr3_length: 12
cdr3_aa: CASSTTSDEQFF
cdr3_nt: TGTGCCAGCAGCACTACTAGCGATGAGCAGTTCTTC

j_call: TRBJ2-2
v_call: TRBV7-6
d_call: -
clone_size: few
cdr3_length: 12
cdr3_aa: CASSLDLGELFF
cdr3_nt: TGTGCCAGCAGCTTAGATCTCGGGGAGCTGTTTTTT

j_call: TRBJ2-5
v_call: TRBV2
d_call: -
clone_size: -
cdr3_length: 15
cdr3_aa: CASSEARIAKETQYF
cdr3_nt: TGTGCCAGCAGTGAAGCGCGGATAGCAAAAGAGACCCAGTACTTC

j_call: TRBJ1-3
v_call: TRBV4-2
d_call: -
clone_size: -
cdr3_length: 16
cdr3_aa: CASSQVGGISGNTIYF
cdr3_nt: TGTGCCAGCAGCCAAGTGGGAGGGATCTCTGGAAACACCATATATTTT

j_call: TRBJ1-5
v_call: TRBV27
d_call: -
clone_size: -
cdr3_length: 14
cdr3_aa: CASKRGGAGQPQHF
cdr3_nt: TGTGCCAGCAAGCGTGGGGGCGCAGGTCAGCCCCAGCATTTT

j_call: TRBJ2-2
v_call: TRBV5-7
d_call: -
clone_size: -
cdr3_length: 17
cdr3_aa: CASSSRTNGTRRRELFF
cdr3_nt: TGTGCCAGCAGCTCCCGGACCAATGGGACCCGTAGAAGGGAGCTGTTTTTT

j_call: TRBJ2-7
v_call: TRBV11-3
d_call: -
clone_size: -
cdr3_length: 15
cdr3_aa: CASSRDPWGLYEQYF
cdr3_nt: TGTGCCAGCAGCCGGGATCCTTGGGGCCTATACGAGCAGTACTTC

j_call: TRBJ1-1
v_call: TRBV5-8
d_call: TRBD1
clone_size: -
cdr3_length: 15
cdr3_aa: CASSQGTGKNTEAFF
cdr3_nt: TGTGCCAGCAGCCAGGGGACAGGGAAGAACACTGAAGCTTTCTTT

j_call: TRBJ1-2
v_call: TRBV6-1
d_call: -
clone_size: few
cdr3_length: 15
cdr3_aa: CASSESWGANYGYTF
cdr3_nt: TGTGCCAGCAGTGAAAGTTGGGGGGCAAACTATGGCTACACCTTC

j_call: TRBJ1-1
v_call: TRBV20-1
d_call: -
clone_size: -
cdr3_length: 9
cdr3_aa: CSAGPEAFF
cdr3_nt: TGCAGTGCTGGTCCCGAAGCTTTCTTT